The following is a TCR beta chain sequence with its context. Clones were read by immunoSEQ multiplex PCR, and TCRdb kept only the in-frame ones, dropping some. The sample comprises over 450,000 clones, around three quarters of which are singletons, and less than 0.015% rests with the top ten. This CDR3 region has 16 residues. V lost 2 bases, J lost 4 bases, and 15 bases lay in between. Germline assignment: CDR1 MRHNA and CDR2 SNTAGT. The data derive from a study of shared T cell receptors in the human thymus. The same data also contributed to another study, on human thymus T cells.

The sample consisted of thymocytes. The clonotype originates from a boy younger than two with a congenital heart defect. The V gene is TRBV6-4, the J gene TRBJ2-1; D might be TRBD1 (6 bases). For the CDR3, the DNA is TGTGCCAGCAGTGACGTCAGGGGATCCTATTACAATGAGCAGTTCTTC. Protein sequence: CASSDVRGSYYNEQFF.